Listed here are 14 T cell receptor beta chains from one sample, sequenced in a study of lymphopenia after photon versus proton radiotherapy. Clones were sequenced by immunoSEQ multiplex PCR, and TCRdb holds only the in-frame ones, with some missing. There are 50,000 to 60,000 clones in the sample; roughly 90% occur only once, and roughly 18% lies in the top ten. The material sequenced was peripheral blood, taken from a patient treated with photon-based radiotherapy. The receptors stem from a woman between 35 and 50 years old with cholangiocarcinoma.

The chain uses TRBV30 and TRBJ1-3; D gene uncertain. With 3 bases removed from V and 3 bases from J, the gap between germline ends came to 6 bases. From germline, CDR1 is GTSNPN and CDR2 SVGIG (reference sequence). The CDR3 has 12 residues. The CDR3 nucleotides read TGTGCCTGGAGAACCGGTGGAAACACCATATATTTT. Its protein is CAWRTGGNTIYF.

In this sample, this clone turned up once. The junction differs from germline at one of its ends, possibly a read error. The rearrangement uses TRBV7-4 and TRBJ2-5, with 10 nucleotides matching TRBD1. Germline assignment: CDR1 SGHVT and CDR2 SQSDAQ. The CDR3 totals 15 residues. The CDR3 here is CASSKKTGGGQTQYF. The CDR3 region has the DNA TGCGCCAGCAGCAAAAAGACAGGGGGCGGTCAGACCCAGTACTTC.

J is TRBJ1-5 and V is TRBV19, with D possibly TRBD1 on 5 matching bases. Deletions cut 5 bases from V and 0 bases from J, with 11 bases between. CDR1 is LNHDA and CDR2 is SQIVND in the germline V gene (reference sequence). The CDR3 has 15 residues. CDR3 protein: CASSGRDVSNQPQHF. CDR3 sequence (DNA): TGTGCCAGTAGTGGCAGGGACGTTAGCAATCAGCCCCAGCATTTT.

The genes are TRBV20-1 and TRBJ2-1; the D is unclear. This CDR3 is built from 11 residues. Germline V gene sequence: CDR1 DFQATT, CDR2 SNEGSKA (reference sequence). V lost 3 bases, J lost 7 bases, and 7 bases lay in between. CDR3 protein: CSASIGNEQFF. The DNA of the CDR3 is TGCAGTGCTAGTATCGGGAATGAGCAGTTCTTC.

The V gene is TRBV29-1, the J gene TRBJ1-2, with TRBD1 as a possible D gene (5 bases). The CDR3 consists of 15 residues. V was clipped by 1 base and J by 0 bases, with 12 bases between them. Germline CDR1 is SQVTM and CDR2 is ANQGSEA. CDR3 nucleotide sequence: TGCAGCGTTGAAGGCAATAGGGGTACTAACTATGGCTACACCTTC. Translation gives CSVEGNRGTNYGYTF.

In its sample, this clone was seen a few times. V usage is TRBV6-5 and J usage is TRBJ1-3; D might be TRBD1 (5 bases). Germline CDR1 is MNHEY and CDR2 is SVGAGI. The CDR3 is made up of 13 amino acids. Trimming took 7 bases from V and 3 from J, leaving 10 bases between them. CDR3 amino acids: CASTQGGGNTIYF. In nucleotides, the CDR3 is TGTGCCAGCACCCAGGGAGGTGGAAACACCATATATTTT.

This chain links TRBV5-1 with TRBJ2-1; 10 positions match TRBD2. The CDR3 contains 17 residues. Germline-derived CDR1 and CDR2 are SGHRS and YFSETQ. V lost 0 bases and J lost 8; bases outside the gene matches: 11. The CDR3 reads CASSLAASGGYMDEQFF. CDR3 bases: TGCGCCAGCAGCTTGGCGGCTAGCGGGGGCTACATGGATGAGCAGTTCTTC.

The rearrangement joins TRBV11-2 to TRBJ2-3; 7 bases line up with TRBD2. After removal of 4 bases from V and 2 bases from J, the junction contained 12 bases not matched to a gene. The CDR3 totals 17 residues. Germline CDR1 reads SGHAT; CDR2 reads FQNNGV. In DNA form, the CDR3 reads TGTGCCAGCAGCTACCGGGTGGAGCGGGGCACCACAGATACGCAGTATTTT. Its protein is CASSYRVERGTTDTQYF.

The chain employs TRBV30 and TRBJ2-1; 14 bases are a match to TRBD2. The trim removed 1 base at V and 0 bases at J, leaving 14 bases unmatched. Germline lookup yields CDR1 GTSNPN and CDR2 SVGIG (reference sequence). The CDR3 extends over 21 amino acids. CDR3 DNA sequence: TGTGCCTGGAGTGAATCAATATTTGGGACTAGCGGGGGCCGCTCCTACAATGAGCAGTTCTTC. This translates into CAWSESIFGTSGGRSYNEQFF.

The rearrangement uses TRBV30 and TRBJ1-5; D unresolved. Germline loops: CDR1 GTSNPN, CDR2 SVGIG (reference sequence). The ends were cut back, 1 base at V and 9 bases at J, with 7 bases in the middle. The CDR3 loop spans 11 amino acids. CDR3 nucleotide sequence: TGTGCCTGGAGTGACACTGGGCCCCAGCATTTT. This sequence encodes CAWSDTGPQHF.

V and J are TRBV29-1 and TRBJ2-2; D not certain. Trimming cost V 4 bases and J 5 bases, with 20 bases left between them. Germline assignment: CDR1 SQVTM and CDR2 ANQGSEA. CDR3 length: 16 residues. The CDR3 DNA reads as TGCAGCGTTGTGCTCACTCGGATCCCTAGGACCGGGGAGCTGTTTTTT. Amino acid sequence: CSVVLTRIPRTGELFF.

J is TRBJ2-5 and V is TRBV20-1; 7 bases fit TRBD1. The length of the CDR3 is 11 residues. V was clipped by 4 bases and J by 5 bases; unmatched bases: 1. Germline V lookup: CDR1 DFQATT, CDR2 SNEGSKA (reference sequence). The CDR3 here is CSANRGETQYF. The CDR3 nucleotides read TGCAGTGCTAACAGGGGTGAGACCCAGTACTTC.

V and J are TRBV7-2 and TRBJ2-1, with 7 bases fitting TRBD2. Germline trimming cut 0 bases from V and 5 bases from J; bases unmatched to any gene: 4. The germline V gene has CDR1 SGHTA and CDR2 FQGNSA. The CDR3 spans 15 residues. CDR3 in DNA: TGTGCCAGCAGCTTAGCGGGGGGGTGGAACAATGAGCAGTTCTTC. Translated: CASSLAGGWNNEQFF.

The V gene is TRBV6-5, the J gene TRBJ1-1, with a possible D match to TRBD1 (5 bases). CDR1 and CDR2 (germline): MNHEY, SVGAGI. Deletions cut 4 bases from V and 5 bases from J, with 14 bases between. The CDR3 totals 14 residues. As DNA, the CDR3 is TGTGCCAGCAGTTTCCGGGACCCTAGGACTGAAGCTTTCTTT. Its protein is CASSFRDPRTEAFF.